What follows are 28 T cell receptor beta chains derived from one specimen sequenced in a study of blood T cell repertoires in COVID-19. Assay used: immunoSEQ multiplex PCR; TCRdb lists only in-frame clones, some missing. This sample has about 300,000 clones; under 90% occur once, and the top ten carry about 2%. The sequenced sample was peripheral blood. The receptors here all came from a woman aged 30 to 39 with COVID-19, enrolled during active disease.

The rearrangement links TRBV6-7 to TRBJ1-2; D might be TRBD1 (5 bases). TRBV6-7 has ORF status, its function being uncertain. The CDR3 has 13 amino acids. Trimming removed 5 bases at V and 8 bases at J, with 15 bases between. CDR3 region: CASSGGTGQGYTF. The CDR3 nucleotides read TGTGCCAGCAGTGGCGGGACGGGCCAGGGCTACACCTTC.

The gene calls are TRBV21-1 and TRBJ2-7; TRBD1, the table's D call, was not compared with the DNA. TRBV21-1 is listed as a pseudogene. The CDR3 covers 15 residues. The CDR3 region is CASSKDRAFSYEQYV. CDR3 nucleotides: TGTGCCAGCAGCAAGGACAGGGCCTTTTCCTACGAGCAGTACGTC.

J is TRBJ1-1 and V is TRBV6-5; D call uncertain. This CDR3 spans 15 amino acids. Germline assignment: CDR1 MNHEY and CDR2 SVGAGI. V shed 4 bases and J shed 0 bases, with 12 bases lying between them. The CDR3 protein is CASSFERELNTEAFF. CDR3 in DNA: TGTGCCAGCAGTTTCGAAAGGGAGTTGAACACTGAAGCTTTCTTT.

The chain uses TRBV9 and TRBJ2-2; 15 positions agree with TRBD2. This CDR3 has 18 residues. Germline-derived CDR1 and CDR2 are SGDLS and YYNGEE. V lost 3 bases and J lost 1; bases outside the gene matches: 4. The CDR3 DNA reads as TGTGCCAGCAGCGAGGGACTAGCGGGGGGTGAGAACACCGGGGAGCTGTTTTTT. It codes for CASSEGLAGGENTGELFF.

This chain connects TRBV5-6 to TRBJ1-2, with unresolved D. Per germline, CDR1 SGHDT and CDR2 YYEEEE. The CDR3 sequence is 13 residues long. V was pared by 0 bases and J by 7 bases, with 10 bases between. Here the CDR3 DNA reads TGTGCCAGCAGCTTGGTACGTGGAGGTGGCTACACCTTC. This codes for CASSLVRGGGYTF.

The chain combines TRBV2 with TRBJ1-2; 7 bases line up with TRBD1. After removal of 4 bases from V and 7 bases from J, the junction contained 6 bases not matched to a gene. This CDR3 has 13 residues. Germline V CDR1 and CDR2: SNHLY, FYNNEI. This CDR3 reads CASSAASGGGYTF. CDR3 bases: TGTGCCAGCAGTGCAGCCTCAGGGGGTGGCTACACCTTC.

The rearrangement uses TRBV6-2 or TRBV6-3 and TRBJ2-1; D is unresolved. The germline V gene encodes CDR1 MNHEY and CDR2 SVGEGT. The V end was cut by 0 bases, the J end by 0 bases, with 12 bases between. The CDR3 contains 17 residues. The CDR3 nucleotides are TGTGCCAGCAGTTACTCGGAGACTGAGAGCTCCTACAATGAGCAGTTCTTC. Its translation is CASSYSETESSYNEQFF.

This clone was recorded only once. This chain joins TRBV5-5 and TRBJ1-5, with no clear D. Germline V gene lookup returns CDR1 SGHKS and CDR2 YYEKEE (reference sequence). This CDR3 has 14 residues. V shed 0 bases and J shed 4 bases, with 8 bases lying between them. The chain's CDR3 is CASSLGLPNQPQHF. CDR3 DNA: TGTGCCAGCAGCTTGGGACTCCCGAATCAGCCCCAGCATTTT.

This clone was counted once. The V and J genes are TRBV10-3 and TRBJ2-3; 8 bases fit TRBD2. CDR3 length equals 15 residues. Germline trimming cut 2 bases from V and 1 base from J; bases unmatched to any gene: 2. The germline V gene encodes CDR1 ENHRY and CDR2 SYGVKD. The CDR3 protein is CAISEGSGGTDTQYF. CDR3 bases: TGTGCCATCAGTGAGGGTAGCGGGGGCACAGATACGCAGTATTTT.

This clone was seen more than once but under ten times. The chain joins TRBV7-8 to TRBJ1-3; 9 nucleotides line up with TRBD1. Germline CDR1 and CDR2: SGHVS and FQNEAQ. The CDR3 is 17 residues long. The V segment lost 1 base and the J segment 3 bases; nucleotides outside the gene matches: 7. CDR3 protein: CASSLVGTGYLGNTIYF. In DNA form, the CDR3 reads TGTGCCAGCAGCTTAGTGGGGACAGGGTATCTTGGAAACACCATATATTTT.

This rearrangement joins TRBV2 to TRBJ1-5; 9 bases agree with TRBD1. The CDR3 consists of 14 residues. CDR1 SNHLY and CDR2 FYNNEI come from the germline V gene. With 9 bases clipped from V and 6 bases from J, the junction kept 9 bases outside the gene matches. Here the CDR3 reads CASTPGQGVQPQHF. In DNA form, the CDR3 reads TGTGCCAGTACCCCGGGACAGGGTGTTCAGCCCCAGCATTTT.

The chain has TRBV9 and TRBJ2-2; a weak D match, TRBD2 (6 bases). CDR3 length: 15 amino acids. Looked up from germline, CDR1 is SGDLS and CDR2 is YYNGEE. Trimming shortened V by 0 bases and J by 2 bases, and 8 bases separated the two germline ends. The CDR3 region has the DNA TGTGCCAGCAGCGTAGGAGGGACTAACACCGGGGAGCTGTTTTTT. Residues: CASSVGGTNTGELFF.

This clone came up a few times. J is TRBJ1-1 and V is TRBV2; TRBD1 matches 10 bases. Germline CDR1 reads SNHLY; CDR2 reads FYNNEI. The CDR3 is 15 residues long. The V segment lost 5 bases and the J segment 4 bases; nucleotides outside the gene matches: 7. The CDR3 sequence is CASSRQGAGGTEAFF. The CDR3 DNA sequence: TGTGCCAGCAGTCGACAGGGGGCCGGCGGCACTGAAGCTTTCTTT.

A few counts support this clone. Different DNA sequences within this sample yield the same CDR3. The chain couples TRBV4-1 to TRBJ1-1; 7 bases map to TRBD1. Trimming removed 4 bases from V and 0 bases from J; junction bases left unmatched: 5. This CDR3 region has 15 residues. Germline V gene lookup returns CDR1 MGHRA and CDR2 YSYEKL. CDR3 in amino acids: CASSRIQGLNTEAFF. As DNA, the CDR3 is TGCGCCAGCAGCCGGATACAGGGGTTGAACACTGAAGCTTTCTTT.

The V gene is TRBV6-2 or TRBV6-3, the J gene TRBJ2-2, with 10 positions matching TRBD1. Per the germline V gene, CDR1 is MNHEY and CDR2 is SVGEGT. With 2 bases clipped from V and 4 bases from J, the junction kept 1 base outside the gene matches. The CDR3 runs 15 residues. The CDR3, as DNA: TGTGCCAGCAGTTACAGGACAGGGGGCACCGGGGAGCTGTTTTTT. This encodes CASSYRTGGTGELFF.

The chain links TRBV6-6 to TRBJ2-7; 10 bases fit TRBD1. This CDR3 comprises 14 residues. Germline-derived CDR1 and CDR2 are MNHNY and SVGAGI (reference sequence). J lost 8 bases, V lost 2 bases, and 6 bases had no gene match. The CDR3 is CASSYGTGAQKQYF. DNA of the CDR3: TGTGCCAGCAGTTACGGGACAGGGGCCCAAAAGCAGTACTTC.

The gene calls are TRBV11-2 and TRBJ2-7, with 9 bases identical to TRBD1. CDR1 and CDR2 (germline): SGHAT, FQNNGV. The V segment lost 4 bases and the J segment 2 bases; nucleotides outside the gene matches: 6. The CDR3 is 15 residues long. CDR3 nucleotide sequence: TGTGCCAGCAGCTCCGACAGGGGGTTCGCCTACGAGCAGTACTTC. It specifies CASSSDRGFAYEQYF. Full variable domain (rest looked up from reference TRBV11-2 and TRBJ2-7): EAGVAQSPRYKIIEKRQSVAFWCNPISGHATLYWYQQILGQGPKLLIQFQNNGVVDDSQLPKDRFSAERLKGVDSTLKIQPAKLEDSAVYLCASSSDRGFAYEQYFGPGTRLTVT.

This chain connects TRBV4-1 to TRBJ2-1, with 7 bases identical to TRBD2. Losses at the gene ends were 4 bases for V and 7 bases for J; bases not matched to a gene: 13. The germline CDR1 and CDR2 sequences are MGHRA and YSYEKL. The CDR3 loop spans 16 amino acids. CDR3 region: CASSRLVSSGPNEQFF. For the CDR3, the DNA is TGCGCCAGCAGCCGTTTGGTTTCTAGCGGTCCTAATGAGCAGTTCTTC.

The chain carries TRBV6-5 and TRBJ1-3, with D hard to call. Germline CDR1 MNHEY, CDR2 SVGAGI. Trimming took off 9 bases at V and 0 bases at J, with 15 bases between the two ends. There are 15 residues in the CDR3. The CDR3 nucleotides read TGTGCCAGTTCGGACTCGGCCGCCTCTGGAAACACCATATATTTT. It is translated as CASSDSAASGNTIYF.

The chain couples TRBV28 to TRBJ1-4; the D is unclear. The CDR3 totals 16 residues. V shed 4 bases and J shed 0 bases, with 12 bases lying between them. Per germline, CDR1 MDHEN and CDR2 SYDVKM. CDR3 bases: TGTGCCAGCAGTTCGGGAATCATACCAACTAATGAAAAACTGTTTTTT. This translates into CASSSGIIPTNEKLFF.

The chain joins TRBV7-6 to TRBJ2-3; 9 bases map to TRBD2. Germline V CDR1 and CDR2: SGHVS, FNYEAQ. CDR3 length: 17 amino acids. V lost 3 bases to trimming and J lost 0 bases; unmatched junction nucleotides: 7. In DNA, the CDR3 is TGTGCCAGCAGCTTGGGTCTAGCGGGGAGTAGCACAGATACGCAGTATTTT. Protein: CASSLGLAGSSTDTQYF. Full variable domain (missing parts from reference TRBV7-6 and TRBJ2-3): GAGVSQSPRYKVTKRGQDVALRCDPISGHVSLYWYRQALGQGPEFLTYFNYEAQQDKSGLPNDRFSAERPEGSISTLTIQRTEQRDSAMYRCASSLGLAGSSTDTQYFGPGTRLTVL.

The chain combines TRBV10-2 with TRBJ1-3, with TRBD1 identical over 9 bases. V lost 1 base to trimming and J lost 0 bases; unmatched junction nucleotides: 4. The germline V gene has CDR1 WSHSY and CDR2 SAAADI. The length of the CDR3 is 17 residues. In DNA form, the CDR3 reads TGCGCCAGCAGTGAGTGGGGACAGGGAAGCTCTGGAAACACCATATATTTT. This encodes CASSEWGQGSSGNTIYF.

V and J are TRBV2 and TRBJ1-2, with D perhaps TRBD1 (6 bases). Germline V lookup: CDR1 SNHLY, CDR2 FYNNEI. Trimming removed 2 bases from V and 3 bases from J, with 7 bases in between. The CDR3 extends over 13 amino acids. CDR3 nucleotides: TGTGCCAGCAGTGAATACAGGGACTATGGCTACACCTTC. This codes for CASSEYRDYGYTF.

V and J are TRBV5-4 and TRBJ2-1, with D possibly TRBD1 on 5 matching bases. Trimming took off 0 bases at V and 6 bases at J, with 13 bases between the two ends. CDR3 size: 15 residues. Germline V gene data show CDR1 as SGHNT and CDR2 as YYREEE (reference sequence). CDR3 DNA: TGTGCCAGCAGCTTGGACGCAGGGTCAAGCAATGAGCAGTTCTTC. Residues: CASSLDAGSSNEQFF.

This chain uses TRBV2 with TRBJ1-1, with 9 positions matching TRBD1. The CDR3 runs to 11 residues. V lost 7 bases to trimming and J lost 10 bases; unmatched junction nucleotides: 4. Per germline, CDR1 SNHLY and CDR2 FYNNEI. CDR3 region: CASTETGGAFF. CDR3 in DNA: TGTGCCAGCACTGAGACAGGGGGAGCTTTCTTT.

The chain has TRBV5-1 and TRBJ1-1, with TRBD1 matching 9 bases. The CDR3 is made up of 15 amino acids. Germline CDR1 SGHRS, CDR2 YFSETQ. Germline trimming cut 5 bases from V and 2 bases from J; bases unmatched to any gene: 7. The CDR3 nucleotides read TGCGCCAGCAGGTTCGGGACAGGGCGTAACACTGAAGCTTTCTTT. Its translation: CASRFGTGRNTEAFF.

The V and J genes are TRBV11-2 and TRBJ2-7, with TRBD1 matching 7 bases. The CDR3 loop spans 14 amino acids. The ends lost 1 base at V and 2 bases at J; junction bases unmatched: 2. The germline CDR1 and CDR2 sequences are SGHAT and FQNNGV. CDR3 residues: CASSLGQGAYEQYF. CDR3 sequence (DNA): TGTGCCAGCAGCTTAGGACAGGGAGCCTACGAGCAGTACTTC.

This clone was counted only a few times. CDR3 in DNA: TGTGCCAGCAGTTACCAGCAGGGGAACGAGCAGTACGTC. It yields the protein CASSYQQGNEQYV. The V gene is TRBV6-6, the J gene TRBJ2-7; the D gene is possibly TRBD1 (6 bases). The germline CDR1 and CDR2 sequences are MNHNY and SVGAGI (reference sequence). The CDR3 is 13 amino acids. V was cut by 2 bases and J by 5 bases, with 10 bases left in between.